The entry below describes one TCR beta chain. No antigen is known for it. Primers: 60 Vbeta forward and 13 Jbeta reverse. The table came from immunoSEQ multiplex PCR; TCRdb's copy has only in-frame clones and leaves some out. This sample yields under 200,000 clones, of which around 75% are seen a single time; around 7.7% belongs to the top ten. Trimming took 8 bases from V and 1 from J; bases not matched to a gene: 7. The CDR3 length is 14 residues. Germline lookup yields CDR1 MNHEY and CDR2 SVGAGI. This specimen belongs to a study of cytomegalovirus exposure and HLA in healthy donors. Study-wide findings and caveats: Reports indicate that TCR beta sequences accurately predicted the HLA-A and HLA-B alleles of most subjects.

This TCR came from a woman aged 40 to 55 in good health and CMV-seropositive. The chain joins TRBV6-5 to TRBJ1-2, with TRBD1 identical over 7 bases. The material sequenced was PBMCs. In nucleotides, the CDR3 is TGTGCCAGCGGTGGACAGGCGAATAACTATGGCTACACCTTC. Protein product: CASGGQANNYGYTF.